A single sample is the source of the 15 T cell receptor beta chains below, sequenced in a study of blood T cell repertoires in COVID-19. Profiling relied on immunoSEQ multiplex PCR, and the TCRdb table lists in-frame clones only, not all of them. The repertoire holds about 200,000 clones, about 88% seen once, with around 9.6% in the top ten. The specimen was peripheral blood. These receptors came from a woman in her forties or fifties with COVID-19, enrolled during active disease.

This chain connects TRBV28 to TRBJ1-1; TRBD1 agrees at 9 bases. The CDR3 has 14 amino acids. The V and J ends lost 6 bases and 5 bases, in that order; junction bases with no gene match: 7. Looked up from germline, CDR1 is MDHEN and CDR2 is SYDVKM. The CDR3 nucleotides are TGTGCCAGCAGGTACCGGGACAGGGTAACTGAAGCTTTCTTT. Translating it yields CASRYRDRVTEAFF.

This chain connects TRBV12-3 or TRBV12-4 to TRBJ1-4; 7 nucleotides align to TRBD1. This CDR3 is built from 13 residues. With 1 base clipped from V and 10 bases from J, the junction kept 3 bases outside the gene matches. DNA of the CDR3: TGTGCCAGCAGTTTAGATCAGGGGGGAAAACTGTTTTTT. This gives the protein CASSLDQGGKLFF.

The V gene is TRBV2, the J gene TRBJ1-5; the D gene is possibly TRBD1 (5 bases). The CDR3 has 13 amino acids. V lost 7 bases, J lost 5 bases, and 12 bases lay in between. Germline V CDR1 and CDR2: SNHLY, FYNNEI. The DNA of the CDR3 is TGTGCCAGCACCGCGGGACGTGATCAGCCCCAGCATTTT. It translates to CASTAGRDQPQHF. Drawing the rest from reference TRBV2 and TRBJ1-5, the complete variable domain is EPEVTQTPSHQVTQMGQEVILRCVPISNHLYFYWYRQILGQKVEFLVSFYNNEISEKSEIFDDQFSVERPDGSNFTLKIRSTKLEDSAMYFCASTAGRDQPQHFGDGTRLSIL.

The CDR3 nucleotides are TGTGCCAGCAGCCCTCTAGTAGGGGCCCCGAACACCGGGGAGCTGTTTTTT. It codes for CASSPLVGAPNTGELFF. The chain employs TRBV3-1 (or the pseudogene TRBV3-2) and TRBJ2-2, with a weak D call TRBD1 (5 bases). The CDR3 length is 17 residues. V dropped 4 bases and J dropped 0 bases, with 15 bases sitting between them. Germline assignment: CDR1 LGHDT and CDR2 YNNKEL (reference sequence).

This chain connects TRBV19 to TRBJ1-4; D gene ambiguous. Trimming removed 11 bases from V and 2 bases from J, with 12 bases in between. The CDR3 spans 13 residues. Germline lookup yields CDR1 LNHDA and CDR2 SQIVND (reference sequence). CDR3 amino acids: CASRTGTNEKLFF. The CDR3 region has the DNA TGTGCCTCAAGGACGGGGACTAATGAAAAACTGTTTTTT.

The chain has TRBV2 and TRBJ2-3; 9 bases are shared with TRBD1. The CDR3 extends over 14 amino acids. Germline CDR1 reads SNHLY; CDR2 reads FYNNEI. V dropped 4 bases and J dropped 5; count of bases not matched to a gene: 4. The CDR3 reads CASSATGGIDTQYF. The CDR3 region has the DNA TGTGCCAGCAGTGCGACAGGGGGAATAGATACGCAGTATTTT.

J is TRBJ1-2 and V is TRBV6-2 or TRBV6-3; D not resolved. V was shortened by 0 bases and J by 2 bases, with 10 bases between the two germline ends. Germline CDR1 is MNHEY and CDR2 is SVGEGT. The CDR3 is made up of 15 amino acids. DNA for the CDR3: TGTGCCAGCAGTTACTCTAGAGGGATGAACTATGGCTACACCTTC. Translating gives CASSYSRGMNYGYTF.

CDR3 region: CASSLARGTEAFF. In DNA form, the CDR3 reads TGTGCCAGCAGCTTAGCCAGGGGTACTGAAGCTTTCTTT. The rearrangement joins TRBV7-2 to TRBJ1-1, with D perhaps TRBD1 (6 bases). The CDR3 totals 13 residues. Germline CDR1 reads SGHTA; CDR2 reads FQGNSA. Trimming cost V 0 bases and J 5 bases, with 7 bases left between them.

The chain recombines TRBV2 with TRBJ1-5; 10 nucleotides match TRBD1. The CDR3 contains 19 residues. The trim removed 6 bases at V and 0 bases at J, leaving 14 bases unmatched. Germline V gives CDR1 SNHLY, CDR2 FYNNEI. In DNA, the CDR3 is TGTGCCAGCAGCGACTTGACCCCGGACAGGGGGAATAGCAATCAGCCCCAGCATTTT. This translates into CASSDLTPDRGNSNQPQHF. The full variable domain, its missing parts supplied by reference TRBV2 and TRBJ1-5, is EPEVTQTPSHQVTQMGQEVILRCVPISNHLYFYWYRQILGQKVEFLVSFYNNEISEKSEIFDDQFSVERPDGSNFTLKIRSTKLEDSAMYFCASSDLTPDRGNSNQPQHFGDGTRLSIL.

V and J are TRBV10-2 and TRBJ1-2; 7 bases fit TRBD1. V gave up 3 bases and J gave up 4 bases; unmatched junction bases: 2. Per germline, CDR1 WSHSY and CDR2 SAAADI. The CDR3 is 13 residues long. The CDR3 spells CASSDGTVYGYTF. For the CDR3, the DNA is TGCGCCAGCAGTGATGGGACAGTCTATGGCTACACCTTC.

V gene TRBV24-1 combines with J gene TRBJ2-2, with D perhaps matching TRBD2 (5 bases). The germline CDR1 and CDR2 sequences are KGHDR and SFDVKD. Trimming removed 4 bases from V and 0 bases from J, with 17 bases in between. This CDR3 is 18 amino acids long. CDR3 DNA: TGTGCCACCAGTGAGGGCGGACTGTCCTATACGAACACCGGGGAGCTGTTTTTT. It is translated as CATSEGGLSYTNTGELFF.

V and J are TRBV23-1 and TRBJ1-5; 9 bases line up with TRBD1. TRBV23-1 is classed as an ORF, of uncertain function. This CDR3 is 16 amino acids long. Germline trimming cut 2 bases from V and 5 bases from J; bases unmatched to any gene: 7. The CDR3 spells CASSQMRTGEDQPQHF. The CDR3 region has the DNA TGCGCCAGCAGTCAAATGAGGACAGGGGAAGATCAGCCCCAGCATTTT.

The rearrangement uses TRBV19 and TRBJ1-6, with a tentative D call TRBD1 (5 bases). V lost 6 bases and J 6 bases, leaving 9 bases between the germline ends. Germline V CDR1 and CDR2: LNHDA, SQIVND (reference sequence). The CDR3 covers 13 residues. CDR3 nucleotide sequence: TGTGCCAGTAGGTTGGGGGGTAATTCACCCCTCCACTTT. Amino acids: CASRLGGNSPLHF.

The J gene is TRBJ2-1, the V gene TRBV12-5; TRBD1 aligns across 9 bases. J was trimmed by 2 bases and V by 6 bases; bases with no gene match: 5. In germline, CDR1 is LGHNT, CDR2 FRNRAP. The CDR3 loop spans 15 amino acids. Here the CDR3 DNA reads TGTGCTAGTGGCCGCCGACAGGGGGCCTACAATGAGCAGTTCTTC. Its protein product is CASGRRQGAYNEQFF.

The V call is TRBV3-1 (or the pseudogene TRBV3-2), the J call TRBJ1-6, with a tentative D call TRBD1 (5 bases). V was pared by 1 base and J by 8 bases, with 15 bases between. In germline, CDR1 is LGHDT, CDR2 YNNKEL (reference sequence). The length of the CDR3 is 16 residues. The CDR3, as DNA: TGTGCCAGCAGCCAAGGGAAAGGGGCCCGTCATTCACCCCTCCACTTT. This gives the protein CASSQGKGARHSPLHF.